A selection of T cell receptor beta chains follows, all from one sample in a study of shared clonotypes between healthy human individuals. Method: immunoSEQ multiplex PCR; TCRdb's copy keeps in-frame clones and lacks some. Among about 1.5 million clones listed, 95% to 99% were seen once. The sample taken for sequencing was naive CD4+ T cells sorted from blood. These receptors originate from a young man in good health. Each CDR3 is given with its conserved first and last residue. Each record gives: V gene, CDR3 protein.

>TRBV5-1
CASTRAGGSYGYTF
>TRBV15
CATSRDRLLRTSGSNEQFF
>TRBV18
CASFGTENEKLFF
>TRBV30
CAWSSTRLSQGAQETQYF
>TRBV21-1
CASSTPGPQETQYF
>TRBV11-2
CASTPALVGEQFF
>TRBV28
CASSEPRGRNTEAFF
>TRBV6-5
CASSYTRSNQPQHF
>TRBV5-1
CASSSIPTDTQYF
>TRBV27
CASSRDRIGSWELFF
>TRBV6-5
CATKGRGANLGGYTF
>TRBV10-1
CASTITGHGSSNTGELFF
>TRBV28
CASRGGRAEVYEQYF
>TRBV18
CASSRDQNTEAFF